Listed here are 22 T cell receptor beta chains from one sample, sequenced in a study of blood T cells in healthy people across ages. A sample-barcoded 5' primer and a J-beta primer mix were used in a second PCR of roughly 6 to 12 cycles. TCRdb passed the 5' RACE reads through MiXCR, listing each CDR3 protein once. In the table there are more than 1.4 million distinct CDR3 sequences, 42% of which are singletons. What was sequenced was blood. Source of these receptors: a woman between 18 and 29 years old in good health.

This clonotype was counted between two and nine times. The J gene is TRBJ2-1, the V gene TRBV29-1; D gene uncertain. Germline V lookup: CDR1 SQVTM, CDR2 ANQGSEA. The CDR3 length is 14 residues. The germline V and J ends were trimmed by 4 bases and 4 bases, with 14 bases remaining between them. CDR3 nucleotide sequence: TGCAGCGTTGTTAGAGGTGGGGTTTACAATGAGCAGTTCTTC. Amino acids: CSVVRGGVYNEQFF.

The V and J genes are TRBV7-9 and TRBJ1-5; 12 bases are a match to TRBD1. Trimming took 8 bases from V and 6 from J; bases not matched to a gene: 2. From germline, CDR1 is SEHNR and CDR2 FQNEAQ (reference sequence). The CDR3 consists of 13 residues. CDR3 amino acids: CASGTGGLQPQHF. DNA for the CDR3: TGTGCCAGCGGGACAGGGGGCCTTCAGCCCCAGCATTTT.

V gene TRBV6-5 combines with J gene TRBJ1-2; D is undetermined. Deletions cut 0 bases from V and 4 bases from J, with 12 bases between. The CDR3 totals 15 residues. Germline V gene data show CDR1 as MNHEY and CDR2 as SVGAGI. CDR3 region: CASSYSISGVYGYTF. The CDR3 DNA reads as TGTGCCAGCAGTTACTCGATTTCCGGGGTCTATGGCTACACCTTC.

The CDR3 is CASSQVFSGGAGEQYF. CDR3 bases: TGTGCCAGCAGCCAAGTCTTCAGCGGGGGGGCGGGAGAGCAGTACTTC. The V gene is TRBV3-1, the J gene TRBJ2-1, with 10 bases fitting TRBD2. The DNA end lines up better with TRBJ2-7; the J call may be wrong. Germline V gene sequence: CDR1 LGHDT, CDR2 YNNKEL (reference sequence). This CDR3 comprises 16 residues.

The gene calls are TRBV20-1 and TRBJ2-3, with D hard to call. Germline loops: CDR1 DFQATT, CDR2 SNEGSKA (reference sequence). V gave up 1 base and J gave up 2 bases, with 16 bases separating them. The CDR3 contains 16 residues. This CDR3 is CSARAMAATITDTQYF. CDR3 DNA sequence: TGCAGTGCTAGAGCGATGGCGGCTACGATCACAGATACGCAGTATTTT.

This clonotype was seen only a few times. This chain connects TRBV20-1 to TRBJ2-1; D is unclear. This CDR3 spans 13 amino acids. Germline loops: CDR1 DFQATT, CDR2 SNEGSKA (reference sequence). The V end was cut by 2 bases, the J end by 8 bases, with 13 bases between. The DNA for the CDR3 is TGCAGTGCTAGAATAGTCAGCCTTTATGAGCAGTTCTTC. Translated, it gives CSARIVSLYEQFF.

About this clonotype itself: A single base separates this from a much larger clone, so it may be a read error. The V gene is TRBV2, the J gene TRBJ2-3, with 9 positions matching TRBD1. Germline loops: CDR1 SNHLY, CDR2 FYNNEI. The CDR3 spans 13 residues. Written as DNA, the CDR3 is TGTACCAGCAACAGGGGGCGGCGGGATACGCAGTATTTT. Translation: CTSNRGRRDTQYF.

This sequence joins TRBV7-9 and TRBJ2-5, with TRBD1 matching 8 bases. With 0 bases clipped from V and 5 bases from J, the junction kept 8 bases outside the gene matches. Germline-derived CDR1 and CDR2 are SEHNR and FQNEAQ (reference sequence). The CDR3 is 16 amino acids. CDR3 coding DNA: TGTGCCAGCAGCTTAGCTGAGACAGGGGAAGGGGAGACCCAGTACTTC. As protein: CASSLAETGEGETQYF.

This clonotype came up a few times. Written as DNA, the CDR3 is TGTGCCAGCAGTGAATCCCGGACCTCGGGACAGGGGCTACGAGGCTACACCTTC. Amino acid sequence: CASSESRTSGQGLRGYTF. The V call is TRBV25-1, the J call TRBJ1-2; 10 bases are a match to TRBD1. After removal of 1 base from V and 8 bases from J, the junction contained 16 bases not matched to a gene. The CDR3 has 18 residues. Germline CDR1 is MGHDK and CDR2 is SYGVNS.

The chain joins TRBV5-1 to TRBJ1-2; 7 nucleotides match TRBD1. V trimming: 4 bases; J trimming: 0 bases; junction bases outside the gene matches: 9. Germline V CDR1 and CDR2: SGHRS, YFSETQ. This CDR3 spans 16 amino acids. Here the CDR3 reads CASSLGTDRANYGYTF. CDR3 sequence (DNA): TGCGCCAGCAGCCTCGGGACAGATCGGGCTAACTATGGCTACACCTTC.

This clonotype turned up a few times. The chain links TRBV20-1 to TRBJ2-1; 12 nucleotides agree with TRBD2. CDR1 is DFQATT, CDR2 SNEGSKA, per germline (reference sequence). With V trimmed by 0 bases and J by 9 bases, 15 bases remained unmatched. This CDR3 has 18 amino acids. The CDR3 loop is CSARDQVAATSGSFEQFF. The CDR3 DNA is TGCAGTGCTAGAGATCAGGTCGCCGCGACTAGCGGGAGTTTTGAGCAGTTCTTC.

In DNA, the CDR3 is TGTGCCAGCAGCTTAGTTTACAGGAATGAGCAGTACTTC. This encodes CASSLVYRNEQYF. The chain has TRBV7-9 and TRBJ2-5; D might be TRBD1 (5 bases). Germline V gene data show CDR1 as SEHNR and CDR2 as FQNEAQ (reference sequence). The CDR3 consists of 13 residues. V was shortened by 1 base and J by 11 bases, with 14 bases between the two germline ends. Together with reference TRBV7-9 and TRBJ2-5, the CDR3 gives the full variable domain: DTGVSQNPRHKITKRGQNVTFRCDPISEHNRLYWYRQTLGQGPEFLTYFQNEAQLEKSRLLSDRFSAERPKGSFSTLEIQRTEQGDSAMYLCASSLVYRNEQYFGPGTRLLVL.

The chain employs TRBV6-5 and TRBJ2-1, with TRBD1 matching 10 bases. Germline V lookup: CDR1 MNHEY, CDR2 SVGAGI. CDR3 size: 15 residues. V shed 6 bases and J 2 bases; nucleotides not matched to a gene: 4. CDR3 residues: CASSRGTGAYNEQFF. CDR3 in DNA: TGTGCCAGCAGCCGAGGGACAGGGGCCTACAATGAGCAGTTCTTC.

This rearrangement joins TRBV12-3 or TRBV12-4 to TRBJ1-2; D uncertain. The V end lost 3 bases, the J end lost 8 bases, and 10 bases lay between the germline ends. CDR3 size: 12 residues. CDR3 in amino acids: CASSFGSQGYTF. CDR3 nucleotide sequence: TGTGCCAGCAGTTTTGGGTCTCAGGGCTACACCTTC.

The gene calls are TRBV28 and TRBJ2-4, with D possibly being TRBD1 or TRBD2 (6 bases each). The last part of the DNA fits TRBJ2-5 better; the J call may be wrong. The germline CDR1 and CDR2 sequences are MDHEN and SYDVKM. The CDR3 totals 17 residues. The CDR3 bases are TGTGCCAGCAGTTTGGAGGGTGCGAGAAACAGGGTGAGGACCCAGTACTTC. Translated: CASSLEGARNRVRTQYF.

This clonotype was recorded a few times. At one boundary the junction diverges from the germline segment, which might be a read error. The chain joins TRBV7-7 to TRBJ2-1, with a tentative D call TRBD1 (5 bases). The CDR3 sequence is 13 residues long. Germline CDR1 reads SSHAT; CDR2 reads FNYEAQ (reference sequence). The CDR3 nucleotides are TGTGCTAGCAGCGCACAGGTCTACAATGAGCAGTTCTTC. Protein product: CASSAQVYNEQFF.

This chain links TRBV11-3 with TRBJ2-7; the D gene is possibly TRBD2 (6 bases). TRBJ2-5 explains the end of the DNA better; the J call may be wrong. This CDR3 is built from 14 residues. CDR1 SGHNT and CDR2 YENEEA come from the germline V gene. The CDR3 here is CASSSGVMGETQYF. The CDR3 region has the DNA TGTGCCAGCAGCTCGGGGGTAATGGGAGAGACCCAGTACTTC.

This clonotype was counted only a few times. V gene TRBV28 combines with J gene TRBJ2-4; D perhaps matches TRBD1 (5 bases). The DNA end favors TRBJ2-7, so the J call may be wrong. Germline V gene lookup returns CDR1 MDHEN and CDR2 SYDVKM. The CDR3 loop spans 13 amino acids. CDR3 residues: CASTRRGGHEQYF. CDR3 DNA sequence: TGTGCCAGCACCAGAAGGGGTGGTCACGAGCAGTACTTC.

Notes on this clonotype: At one boundary the junction diverges from the germline segment, which might be a read error. The CDR3 spells CATLPNTGELFF. DNA of the CDR3: TGCGCAACCTTACCGAACACCGGGGAGCTGTTTTTT. This sequence joins TRBV6-1 and TRBJ2-2; D gene ambiguous. From germline, CDR1 is MNHNS and CDR2 SASEGT. The length of the CDR3 is 12 residues.

This clonotype was observed a few times. The chain joins TRBV30 to TRBJ2-5, with D uncertain. The CDR3 loop spans 14 amino acids. Germline loops: CDR1 GTSNPN, CDR2 SVGIG (reference sequence). The V end was cut by 2 bases, the J end by 1 base, with 11 bases between. Written as DNA, the CDR3 is TGTGCCTGGAGTCTTTACATCCTCCAAGAGACCCAGTACTTC. Amino acid sequence: CAWSLYILQETQYF.

The V gene is TRBV6-1, the J gene TRBJ2-3, with 9 bases identical to TRBD2. The CDR3 is 16 residues long. Trimming cost V 2 bases and J 6 bases; bases outside gene matches: 9. Germline-derived CDR1 and CDR2 are MNHNS and SASEGT. DNA for the CDR3: TGTGCCAGCAGTGAAATACTAGCGGGTACAGGCGATACGCAGTATTTT. It codes for CASSEILAGTGDTQYF.

This clonotype has only a few counts. This rearrangement joins TRBV9 to TRBJ1-6; TRBD1 is a possible D gene (6 bases). There are 17 residues in the CDR3. Germline lookup yields CDR1 SGDLS and CDR2 YYNGEE. Between the trimmed V and J ends, which lost 0 bases and 8 bases, there was a span of 18 bases. The CDR3: CASSVGTGSFGDSPLHF. CDR3 sequence (DNA): TGTGCCAGCAGCGTAGGTACAGGGTCGTTTGGCGATTCACCCCTCCACTTT.